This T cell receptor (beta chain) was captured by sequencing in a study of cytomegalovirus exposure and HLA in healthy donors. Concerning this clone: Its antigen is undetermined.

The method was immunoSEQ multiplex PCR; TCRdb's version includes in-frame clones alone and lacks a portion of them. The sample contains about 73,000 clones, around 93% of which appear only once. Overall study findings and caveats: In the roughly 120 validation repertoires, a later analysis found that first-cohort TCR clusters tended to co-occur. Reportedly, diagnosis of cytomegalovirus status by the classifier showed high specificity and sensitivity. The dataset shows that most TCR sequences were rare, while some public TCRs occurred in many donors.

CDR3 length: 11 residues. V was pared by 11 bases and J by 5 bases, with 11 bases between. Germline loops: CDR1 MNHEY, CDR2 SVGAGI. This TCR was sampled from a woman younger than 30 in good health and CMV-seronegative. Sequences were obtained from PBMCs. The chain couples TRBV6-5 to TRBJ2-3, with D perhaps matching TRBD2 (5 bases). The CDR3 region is CACAAGDTQYF. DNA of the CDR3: TGTGCCTGCGCCGCGGGAGATACGCAGTATTTT.